Below are 6 T cell receptor beta chains sequenced from a single sample in a study of post-analysis software for immune sequencing data. Overall study results and limits: In patients, TRBV5-6, TRBV5-1 and TRBV20-1 belonged to about five TRBV segments found more frequently than in controls.

Their recognized antigens are unknown. Unique molecular identifiers were carried by the TCR beta cDNA libraries. TCRdb independently ran MiXCR on the PCR reads; one entry per CDR3 protein. The table includes about 540,000 distinct CDR3 sequences, approximately 34% detected once. Sample: blood. The receptors were gathered from a girl under 18 with multiple sclerosis.

A note on this clonotype: It may be a read error: a sequence one base away is much more abundant. The J gene is TRBJ2-1, the V gene TRBV11-2; 9 positions agree with TRBD2. This CDR3 comprises 14 residues. The germline CDR1 and CDR2 sequences are SGHAT and FQNNGV. The V and J ends lost 3 bases and 13 bases, in that order; junction bases with no gene match: 10. As DNA, the CDR3 is TGTGCCAGCAGCTTTCGGCGGGGGGGCCAGACCCAGTTCTTC. Its translation is CASSFRRGGQTQFF.

J is TRBJ1-3 and V is TRBV20-1, with D possibly being TRBD1 (5 bases). Trimming stripped 6 bases from V and 0 bases from J, with 12 bases between. Germline V gene sequence: CDR1 DFQATT, CDR2 SNEGSKA (reference sequence). CDR3 length equals 14 residues. In nucleotides, the CDR3 is TGCAGTGCCAAAGGGGTTTCCTCTGGAAACACCATATATTTT. Encoded protein: CSAKGVSSGNTIYF.

This clonotype was seen a handful of times. The chain combines TRBV6-5 with TRBJ2-3; the D gene is possibly TRBD2 (5 bases). CDR1 and CDR2 from the germline V gene are MNHEY and SVGAGI. This CDR3 spans 13 amino acids. The CDR3 reads CATYRAVGDTQYF. Here the CDR3 DNA reads TGTGCGACCTACAGAGCGGTGGGAGATACGCAGTATTTT.

This clonotype was detected a few times. CDR3 in amino acids: CSASRVSETQYF. CDR3 DNA: TGCAGTGCTAGTAGAGTCTCAGAGACCCAGTACTTC. V usage is TRBV20-1 and J usage is TRBJ2-5; D is unresolved. Germline values: CDR1 DFQATT, CDR2 SNEGSKA (reference sequence). Trimming cost V 3 bases and J 4 bases, with 9 bases left between them. The CDR3 consists of 12 residues.

This clonotype was detected only a few times. The genes are TRBV20-1 and TRBJ1-2; tentative D call: TRBD1 (6 bases). CDR3 size: 14 residues. Germline CDR1 is DFQATT and CDR2 is SNEGSKA (reference sequence). V shed 1 base and J shed 6 bases, with 15 bases lying between them. The CDR3 loop is CSARAQGTENGYTF. CDR3 DNA: TGCAGTGCTAGAGCCCAGGGGACGGAAAATGGCTACACCTTC.

A few counts support this clonotype. The V call is TRBV4-2, the J call TRBJ2-3, with 11 bases lining up with TRBD2. Germline V gives CDR1 LGHNA, CDR2 YNFKEQ. There are 16 residues in the CDR3. V lost 2 bases and J lost 1; bases outside the gene matches: 2. This CDR3 is CASSQMGLAGTDTQYF. DNA for the CDR3: TGTGCCAGCAGCCAAATGGGACTAGCGGGCACAGATACGCAGTATTTT.